This T cell receptor beta chain comes out of a study of regulatory T cells in long-lasting Graves disease. General study findings and limits: In persistent patients, shared public clonotypes (roughly 2,700) outnumbered those in new patients (almost 1,000).

Trimming cost V 6 bases and J 4 bases; bases outside gene matches: 13. This CDR3 contains 15 residues. Per germline, CDR1 DFQATT and CDR2 SNEGSKA (reference sequence). TCR beta libraries were built with iRepertoire HTBI primers and Arm-PCR of CDR3 regions. In the study's own analysis: Identified segments across samples numbered about 56 TRBV and 14 to 15 TRBJ. One entry per CDR3 protein, called by TCRdb with MiXCR from the multiplex PCR reads. The V and J calls were determined by TCRdb, not by the authors. The sample includes some 500,000 distinct CDR3 sequences, 15% to 20% of them seen just once. This clonotype was seen ten or more times. Its antigen remains unidentified. Sample time point: newly diagnosed GD, antithyroid drugs for less than 3 months. Scientists built the TCR library using RNA that was extracted from PBMCs. As a group, patients came from one endocrinology department in Xi'an, China.

These data were likewise used in another study, on T cells in Graves' hyperthyroidism and ophthalmopathy. That work states: Stability of Graves' hyperthyroidism was defined as absent ophthalmopathy progression within 18 months.

Sample: peripheral blood mononuclear cells (PBMCs), taken at new diagnosis, from a patient treated with antithyroid drugs. This TCR was recovered from a woman aged 35-60 years with Graves disease. This chain connects TRBV20-1 to TRBJ2-5; 8 bases match TRBD2. The CDR3 region has the DNA TGCAGTGCACAACCTCTAGCGGGTGGAGGAGAGACCCAGTACTTC. Encoded protein: CSAQPLAGGGETQYF.